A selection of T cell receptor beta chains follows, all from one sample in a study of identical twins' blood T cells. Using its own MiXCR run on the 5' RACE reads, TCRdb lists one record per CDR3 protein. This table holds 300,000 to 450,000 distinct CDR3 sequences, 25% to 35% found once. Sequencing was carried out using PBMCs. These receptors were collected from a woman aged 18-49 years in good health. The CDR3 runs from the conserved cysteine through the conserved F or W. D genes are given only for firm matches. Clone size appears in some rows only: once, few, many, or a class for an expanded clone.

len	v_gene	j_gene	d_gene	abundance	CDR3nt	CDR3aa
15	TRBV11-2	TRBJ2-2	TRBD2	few	TGTGCCAGCAGCTCTGGACTAGCGGGCACCGGGGAGCTGTTTTTT	CASSSGLAGTGELFF
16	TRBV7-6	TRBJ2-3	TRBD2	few	TGTGCCAGCAGCTTAGGACTAGCGGATATCACAGATACGCAGTATTTT	CASSLGLADITDTQYF
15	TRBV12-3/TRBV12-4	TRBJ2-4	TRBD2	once	TGTGCCAGCAGCCCGCGACTAGCGGGATGGCACATTCAGTACTTC	CASSPRLAGWHIQYF
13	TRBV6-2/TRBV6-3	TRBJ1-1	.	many	TGTGCCAGCATTCTCAGGGAGAACACTGAAGCTTTCTTT	CASILRENTEAFF
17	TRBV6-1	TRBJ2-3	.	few	TGTGCCAGCAGTGAATTTGTCCCTTCCCTTAGCACAGATACGCAGTATTTT	CASSEFVPSLSTDTQYF
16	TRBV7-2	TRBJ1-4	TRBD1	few	TGTGCCAGCAGCTTGGGGGGACAGGGGGCGCGTGAAAAACTGTTTTTT	CASSLGGQGAREKLFF
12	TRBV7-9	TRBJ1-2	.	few	TGTGCCAGCAGTACTGAGAACTATGGCTACACCTTC	CASSTENYGYTF
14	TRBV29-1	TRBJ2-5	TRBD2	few	TGCAGCGTCGCGGGACTAGCGAGGAAAGAGACCCAGTACTTC	CSVAGLARKETQYF
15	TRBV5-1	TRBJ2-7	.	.	TGCGCCAGCAGCGATAATCCTCTGTACTCCTACGAGCAGTACTTC	CASSDNPLYSYEQYF
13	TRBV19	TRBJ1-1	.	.	TGTGCCAGTAGTAGCGGAAGGGGCACTGAAACTTTCTTT	CASSSGRGTETFF
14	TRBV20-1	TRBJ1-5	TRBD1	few	TGCAGTGCTAGCATGACAGGGATAGAGGAGCCCCAGCATTTT	CSASMTGIEEPQHF
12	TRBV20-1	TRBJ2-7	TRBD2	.	TGCAGTGTTACTAGCGATTCCTACGAGCAGTACTTC	CSVTSDSYEQYF
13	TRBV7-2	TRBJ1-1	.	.	TGTGCCAGCGGACCCAGCCTGAACACTGAAGCTTTCTTT	CASGPSLNTEAFF
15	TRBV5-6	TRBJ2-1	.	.	TGTACCAGCAGCCGGGACTGGACCATGTACAATGAGCAGTTCTTC	CTSSRDWTMYNEQFF
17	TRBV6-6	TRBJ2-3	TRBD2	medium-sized	TGTGCCAGCAGTTACCGGGGGATGGGCGGGAGAACAGATACGCAGTATTTT	CASSYRGMGGRTDTQYF
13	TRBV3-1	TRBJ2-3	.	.	TGTGCCAGCAGCCAGCCAGGGAGAGATACGCAGTATTTT	CASSQPGRDTQYF
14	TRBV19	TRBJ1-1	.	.	TGTGCCAGTAACTCCTGGGGCCTGGACACTGAATCTTTCTTT	CASNSWGLDTESFF
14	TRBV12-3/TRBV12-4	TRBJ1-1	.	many	TGTGCCAGCAGTTCCGACAACGGGTTTGGGGAAGCTTTCTTT	CASSSDNGFGEAFF
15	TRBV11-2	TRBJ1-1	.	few	TGTGCCAGCAGCTTGGCCGGACCTCAGGGCCCTGAAGCTTTCTTT	CASSLAGPQGPEAFF
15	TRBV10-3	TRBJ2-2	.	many	TGTGCCATCAGTGTTACCCAGCGGGACACCGGGGAGCTGTTTTTT	CAISVTQRDTGELFF
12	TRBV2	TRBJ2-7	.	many	TGTGCCAGCAGTGACGAGGCGGGGGAGCAGTACTTC	CASSDEAGEQYF
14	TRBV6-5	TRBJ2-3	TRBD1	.	TGTGCCACAAAAACGGGACAGGTGACATTTCCGCAGTATTTC	CATKTGQVTFPQYF